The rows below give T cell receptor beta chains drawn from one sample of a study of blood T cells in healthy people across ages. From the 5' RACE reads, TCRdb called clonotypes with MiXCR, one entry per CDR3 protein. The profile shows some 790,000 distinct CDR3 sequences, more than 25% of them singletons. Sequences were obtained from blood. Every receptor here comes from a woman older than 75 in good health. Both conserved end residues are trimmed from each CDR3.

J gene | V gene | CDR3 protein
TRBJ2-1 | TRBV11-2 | ASSLDRGGLDNEQF
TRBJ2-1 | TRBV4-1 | ASSPNPTYNEQF
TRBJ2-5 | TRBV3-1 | ASSQGSGDQETQY
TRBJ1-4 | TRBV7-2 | ASSLFPGSTNEKLF
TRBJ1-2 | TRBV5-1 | ASSLAAHLLNPYGYT
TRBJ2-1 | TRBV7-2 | ASSLSGRRQQF
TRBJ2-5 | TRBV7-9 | ASSLDGWADEQETQY
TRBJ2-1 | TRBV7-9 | ASSLVRRRGRHNEQF
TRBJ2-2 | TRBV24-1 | ATSESGGVRTGELF
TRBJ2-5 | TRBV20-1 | SASQGILETQY
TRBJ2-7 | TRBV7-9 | ASSLSGGESYEQY
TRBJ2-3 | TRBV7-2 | ASSAQGSDTQY
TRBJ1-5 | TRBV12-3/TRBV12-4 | ASSTSDRSNQPQH
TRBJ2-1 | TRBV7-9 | ASSLEGLREQF
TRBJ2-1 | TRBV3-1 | ASSQGGTGNEQF
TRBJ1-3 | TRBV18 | ASSPGLLSSGNTIY
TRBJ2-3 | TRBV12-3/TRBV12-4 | ASRGLRGSTDVQY
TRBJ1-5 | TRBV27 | ASSSSPRRSNQPQH
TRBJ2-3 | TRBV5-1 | ASSWGELAGTDTQY
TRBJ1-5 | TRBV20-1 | SARTGSSPPQH
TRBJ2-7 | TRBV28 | ASRTQGYEQY
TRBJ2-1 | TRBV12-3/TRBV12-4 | ASSGQGTISYNEQF
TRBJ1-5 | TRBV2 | ASSDLAPRRRDQPQH
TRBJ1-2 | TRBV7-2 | ASSYHWQGDYGYT
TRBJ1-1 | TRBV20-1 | SVGGDRTEAF
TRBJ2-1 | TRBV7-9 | ASSSDQGAGIYNEQF
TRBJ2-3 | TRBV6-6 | ASSFLTTSGGTQY
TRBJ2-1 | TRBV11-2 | ASSSGGSVHNEQF
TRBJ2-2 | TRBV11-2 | ASSSRTGYGELF
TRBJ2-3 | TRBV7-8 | ASRRLADTDTQY
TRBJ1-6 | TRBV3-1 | ASTTQSVNSPLH
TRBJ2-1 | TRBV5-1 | ASRGTSGSSSYNEQF
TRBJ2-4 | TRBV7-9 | ASSSGGHALAKNIQY
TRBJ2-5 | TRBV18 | ASSPRTGRETQY
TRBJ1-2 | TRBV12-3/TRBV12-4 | ASSLPWTVNYGYT
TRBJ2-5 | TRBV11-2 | ASNTLAGAPPETQY
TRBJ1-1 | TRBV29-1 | SVYRGTEAF
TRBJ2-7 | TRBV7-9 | ASSLVRTGGSEQY
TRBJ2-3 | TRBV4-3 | ASSQGWGGTDTQY
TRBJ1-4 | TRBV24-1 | ATSDPTERNEKLF
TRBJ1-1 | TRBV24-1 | ATSDSRALNTEAF
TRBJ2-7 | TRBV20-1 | SAGAEAYEQY
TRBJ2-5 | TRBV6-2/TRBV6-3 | ASSHGETRY
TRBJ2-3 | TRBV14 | ASSGSQGSTDTQY
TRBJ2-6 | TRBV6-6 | ASNQGVSGANVLT
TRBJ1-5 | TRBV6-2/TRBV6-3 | ASRLNTGTASNQPQH
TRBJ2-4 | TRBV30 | AWSRRGEAKNIQY
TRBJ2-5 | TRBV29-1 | SVVIRGYRETQY
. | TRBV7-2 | AGSLKNLAGVAETQY
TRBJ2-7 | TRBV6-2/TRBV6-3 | ASSYSGSYEQY
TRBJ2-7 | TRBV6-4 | ASSTGTGCRNEQY
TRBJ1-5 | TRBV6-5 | ASINSGTPYSNQPQH
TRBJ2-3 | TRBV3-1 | ASSPGTAGDTQY
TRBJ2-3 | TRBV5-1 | ASSFRPEPPDTQY
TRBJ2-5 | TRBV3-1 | ASAGGLGETQY
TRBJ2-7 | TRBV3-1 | ASSPGQGIYNEQY
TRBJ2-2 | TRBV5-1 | ASSLAAGQMNTGELF
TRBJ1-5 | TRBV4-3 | ASSQFWGGQPQH
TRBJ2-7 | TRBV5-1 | ASSCYRVISYEQY